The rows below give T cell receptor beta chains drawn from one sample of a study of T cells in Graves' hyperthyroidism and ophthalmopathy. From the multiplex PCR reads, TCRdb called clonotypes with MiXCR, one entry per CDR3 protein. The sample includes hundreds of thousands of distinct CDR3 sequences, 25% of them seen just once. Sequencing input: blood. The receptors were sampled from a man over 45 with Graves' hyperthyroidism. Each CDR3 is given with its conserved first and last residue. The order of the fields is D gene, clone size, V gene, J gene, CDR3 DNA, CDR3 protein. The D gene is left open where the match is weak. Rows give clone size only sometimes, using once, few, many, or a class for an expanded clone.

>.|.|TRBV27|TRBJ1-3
TGTGCCAGCAGTTTTGCAGACTCTGGAAACACCATATATTTT
CASSFADSGNTIYF
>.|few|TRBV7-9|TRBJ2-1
TGTGCCAGCAGCAATCGCGAGCAGTTCTTC
CASSNREQFF
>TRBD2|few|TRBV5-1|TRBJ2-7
TGCGCCAGCAGCTTGGCCTTAGCGGGAGCGGACGAGCAGTACTTC
CASSLALAGADEQYF
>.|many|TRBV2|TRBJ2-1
TGTGCCAGCAGTGAAGAGACCAATAATGAGCAGTTCTTC
CASSEETNNEQFF
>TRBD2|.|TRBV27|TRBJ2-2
TGTGGGGCGGGGCTAGCGGGCAACGGGGAGCTGTTTTTT
CGAGLAGNGELFF
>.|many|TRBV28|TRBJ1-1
TGTGCCAGCAGGCGTAAGGCGAATGAAGCTTTCTTT
CASRRKANEAFF
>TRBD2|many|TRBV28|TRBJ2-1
TGTGCCAGCAGTACTAGCGGAGCGCCAACCAGCTCCTACAATGAGCAGTTCTTC
CASSTSGAPTSSYNEQFF
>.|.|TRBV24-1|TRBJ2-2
TGTGCCACCAGTGAGGTCAAGTGGGGGGACACCGGGGAGCTGTTTTTT
CATSEVKWGDTGELFF
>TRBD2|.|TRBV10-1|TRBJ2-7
TGCGCCAGCAGTGAAGGGACTAGCGGGAGATTCGAGCAGTACTTC
CASSEGTSGRFEQYF
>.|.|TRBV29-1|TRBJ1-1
TGCAGCGTCCCCCCGAAAGGGGACACTGAAGCTTTCTTT
CSVPPKGDTEAFF
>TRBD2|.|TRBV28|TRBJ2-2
TGTGCCAGCAAAGGGGGACTAGCAAACTCCGGGGAGCTGTTTTTT
CASKGGLANSGELFF
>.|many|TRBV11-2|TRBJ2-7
TGTGCCAGCAGCCCTACCGAGGGCTGGGTCCCCTACGGGCAGTACTTC
CASSPTEGWVPYGQYF
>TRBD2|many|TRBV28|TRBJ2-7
TGTGCCAGCACCCCGGGAGGGGCGACCTACGAGCAGTACTTC
CASTPGGATYEQYF
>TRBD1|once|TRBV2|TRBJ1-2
TGTGCCAGCAGCGCCGGGACAGGGCATGGCTACACCTTC
CASSAGTGHGYTF
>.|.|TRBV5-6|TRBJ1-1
TGTGCCAGCAGCCAAACAGGGTCGGGAGCTTTCTTT
CASSQTGSGAFF
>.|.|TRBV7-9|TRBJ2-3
TGTGCCAGCAGCACCTCTACACTCTCCCCGCAGTATTTT
CASSTSTLSPQYF
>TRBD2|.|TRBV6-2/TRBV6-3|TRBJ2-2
TGTGCCCATAGCGGGAGTGGGAACACCGGGGAGCTGTTTTTT
CAHSGSGNTGELFF
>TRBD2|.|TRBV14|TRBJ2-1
TGTGCCAGCAGCCAAGGGGTTGAGCGGGGGATTTACAATGAGCAGTTCTTC
CASSQGVERGIYNEQFF
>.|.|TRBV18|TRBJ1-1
TGTGCCAGCTCACCACGGGTCGAGGGTGGGACTGAAGCTTTCTTT
CASSPRVEGGTEAFF
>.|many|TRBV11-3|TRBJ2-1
TGTGCCAGCAGCTCCCCCCCTGGCCAGCAGTTCTTC
CASSSPPGQQFF
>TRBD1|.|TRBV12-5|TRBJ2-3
TGTGCTAGTGGCCCCGGGACAGGCCCTACAGATACGCAGTATTTT
CASGPGTGPTDTQYF
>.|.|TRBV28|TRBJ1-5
TGTGCCAGCAGTTTCCTTTTTTTCGGGGGGACCCGCAATCAGCCCCAGCATTTT
CASSFLFFGGTRNQPQHF
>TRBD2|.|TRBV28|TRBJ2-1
TGTGCCAGCAGCGGTAGCGGGAGTCTCAATGAGCAGTTCTTC
CASSGSGSLNEQFF
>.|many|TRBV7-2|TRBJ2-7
TGTGCCAGCAGCTTCGCGGTGGCATCTACCCTGGGCGAGCAGTACTTC
CASSFAVASTLGEQYF
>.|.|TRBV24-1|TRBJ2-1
TGTGCCACCAGAGGACAGATCAATGAGCAGTTCTTC
CATRGQINEQFF
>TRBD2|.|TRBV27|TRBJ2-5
TGTGCCAGCAGTTTAGACCTAGCCGGGGGGGAGACCCAGTACTTC
CASSLDLAGGETQYF
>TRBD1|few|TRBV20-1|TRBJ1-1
TGCAGTGCTAGATCCCCGGGACAGGGGAGTAGCGCTGAAGCTTTCTTT
CSARSPGQGSSAEAFF
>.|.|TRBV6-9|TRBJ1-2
TGTGCCAGCAGTTACGACGGCCTAGGCTACACCTTC
CASSYDGLGYTF
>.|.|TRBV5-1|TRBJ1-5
TGCGCCAGCAGCTTCCCGGGATATAGCAATCAGCCCCAGCATTTT
CASSFPGYSNQPQHF
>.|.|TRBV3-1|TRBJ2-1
TGTGCCAGCAGCCAAGTCCGCAGCGGTCCCTACAATGAGCAGTTCTTC
CASSQVRSGPYNEQFF
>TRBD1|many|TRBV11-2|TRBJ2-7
TGTGCCAGCAGCTTAGGGGCCGGGACAGGATCCTACGAGCAGTACTTC
CASSLGAGTGSYEQYF
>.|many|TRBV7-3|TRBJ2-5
TGTGCCAGCAGCTTATGCCTAGCGACCAAGATTACCCAGTACTTC
CASSLCLATKITQYF
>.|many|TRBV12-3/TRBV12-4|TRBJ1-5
TGTGCCAGCAGTGATACTCAGGGTTTGAGGGATCAGCCCCAGCATTTT
CASSDTQGLRDQPQHF
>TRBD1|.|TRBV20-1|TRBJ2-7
TGCAGTGCTAGAAGGACAGGGGTTTACGAGCAGTACTTC
CSARRTGVYEQYF
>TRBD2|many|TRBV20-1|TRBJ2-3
TGCAGTGCTAGAGCTCTAGCGGTTTACACAGATACGCAGTATTTT
CSARALAVYTDTQYF